The sequence of this T cell receptor beta chain was determined in a study of type 1 and type 2 diabetes patients. Across the study: A total of 15 million to 20 million paired-end reads came from the whole study. Study-level points and caveats: Some expanded clones seen only in T1D might occur in additional T2D or control samples. Type 2 diabetes and control V and J usage correlated highly, around 0.97.

Genomic DNA was the PCR template. A primer set of 30 forward and 13 reverse primers amplified the CDR3. MiXCR was run by TCRdb on the multiplex PCR reads, yielding one entry per CDR3 protein. The table includes fewer than 300,000 distinct CDR3 sequences, 45% to 60% detected once. This clonotype was counted only a few times. Its antigen is not known. The V gene lost 1 base and the J gene lost 6 bases, with 10 bases spanning the gap. This CDR3 region has 15 residues. CDR1 and CDR2 from the germline V gene are SGHVS and FQNEAQ. The rearrangement links TRBV7-8 to TRBJ1-6; D remains unclear. The receptor was derived from a young man with type 2 diabetes. Sequencing used peripheral blood mononuclear cells (PBMCs). In DNA, the CDR3 is TGTGCCAGCAGCTTAGTGGTGGGCCTTAATTCACCCCTCCACTTT. Translated: CASSLVVGLNSPLHF.